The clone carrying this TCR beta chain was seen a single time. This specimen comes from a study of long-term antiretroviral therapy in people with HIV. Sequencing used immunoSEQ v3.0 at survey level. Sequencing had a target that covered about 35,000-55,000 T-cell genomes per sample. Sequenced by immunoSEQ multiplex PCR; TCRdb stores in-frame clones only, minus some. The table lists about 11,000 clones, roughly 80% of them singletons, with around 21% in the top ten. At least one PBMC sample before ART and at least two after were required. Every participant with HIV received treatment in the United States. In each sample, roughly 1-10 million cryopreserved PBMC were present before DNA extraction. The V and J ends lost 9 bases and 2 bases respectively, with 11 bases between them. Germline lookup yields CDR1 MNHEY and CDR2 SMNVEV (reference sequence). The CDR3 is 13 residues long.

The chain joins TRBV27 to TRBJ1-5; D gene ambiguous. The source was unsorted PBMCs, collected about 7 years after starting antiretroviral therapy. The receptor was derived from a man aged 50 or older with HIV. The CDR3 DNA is TGTGCCAGTGGAGCCCAGGGCAATCAGCCCCAGCATTTT. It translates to CASGAQGNQPQHF.